The entry below describes one TCR beta chain. The sample is drawn from a study of blood T cell repertoires in COVID-19. The CDR3 runs to 15 residues. The ends were cut back, 1 base at V and 8 bases at J, with 17 bases in the middle. CDR1 and CDR2 (germline): LGHDT, YNNKEL (reference sequence). Under the authors' procedure: Amplification with reference gene primers provided the estimates of nucleated cell counts. Libraries were prepared by immunoSEQ multiplex PCR; TCRdb keeps only in-frame clonotypes and omits some of them. V, J and clone size are taken as reported in that table, and D and trimming were inferred from the DNA itself. Of 150,000 to 200,000 clones listed, around 90% are singletons.

The chain recombines TRBV3-1 (or the pseudogene TRBV3-2) with TRBJ1-2; unclear D gene. This receptor was obtained from a man aged 55 to 70 with acute or convalescent COVID-19. The sequencing input was peripheral blood. The CDR3 coding sequence is TGTGCCAGCAGCCAAGGAAATTCCGGGGTGCAAGGCTACACCTTC. Translating gives CASSQGNSGVQGYTF.